The 10 T cell receptor beta chains given below trace back to one sample, sequenced in a study of radiation and T cells in renal cell carcinoma. Regarding time point: blood 2 weeks post-SBRT. Treatment described: 15 Gy SBRT to primary tumor, nephrectomy 4 weeks later. Some clones are missing from TCRdb's copy, which holds only in-frame ones; the method was immunoSEQ multiplex PCR. The table lists about 130,000 clones, 85% to 90% of them singletons. Sequencing was performed on blood, taken from a patient whose treatment included radiotherapy and nephrectomy. The receptors stem from a woman between 70 and 85 years old with renal cell carcinoma.

The V call is TRBV6-1, the J call TRBJ1-1; D is uncertain. Germline CDR1 reads MNHNS; CDR2 reads SASEGT. The V gene lost 3 bases and the J gene lost 0 bases, with 11 bases spanning the gap. The CDR3 is made up of 15 amino acids. In DNA form, the CDR3 reads TGTGCCAGCAGTGATAGGGCAGCCATGAACACTGAAGCTTTCTTT. Protein: CASSDRAAMNTEAFF.

The chain carries TRBV30 and TRBJ1-1, with 9 bases matching TRBD1. Germline lookup yields CDR1 GTSNPN and CDR2 SVGIG (reference sequence). This CDR3 is built from 13 residues. J lost 5 bases, V lost 5 bases, and 6 bases had no gene match. As DNA, the CDR3 is TGTGCCTGGGACAGGGACAGGGTTACTGAAGCTTTCTTT. Its protein product is CAWDRDRVTEAFF. Full variable domain (missing parts from reference TRBV30 and TRBJ1-1): SQTIHQWPATLVQPVGSPLSLECTVEGTSNPNLYWYRQAAGRGLQLLFYSVGIGQISSEVPQNLSASRPQDRQFILSSKKLLLSDSGFYLCAWDRDRVTEAFFGQGTRLTVV.

This clone was observed once. The chain combines TRBV27 with TRBJ1-4; D not certain. Deletions cut 6 bases from V and 10 bases from J, with 12 bases between. The CDR3 consists of 12 residues. CDR1 MNHEY and CDR2 SMNVEV come from the germline V gene (reference sequence). CDR3 residues: CASRGGPGKLFF. The CDR3 nucleotides read TGTGCCAGCAGGGGTGGTCCGGGAAAACTGTTTTTT.

The rearrangement links TRBV6-6 to TRBJ2-1; 7 positions agree with TRBD2. The CDR3 is 13 residues long. Germline V gene lookup returns CDR1 MNHNY and CDR2 SVGAGI (reference sequence). The V gene end was trimmed by 3 bases and the J gene end by 8 bases; junction bases not matched to a gene: 4. CDR3 region: CASSYDRGDEQFF. For the CDR3, the DNA is TGTGCCAGCAGTTATGATCGGGGGGATGAGCAGTTCTTC.

This chain uses TRBV28 with TRBJ2-5; 12 bases match TRBD2. Germline-derived CDR1 and CDR2 are MDHEN and SYDVKM. This CDR3 has 15 amino acids. Trimming cost V 5 bases and J 9 bases; bases outside gene matches: 10. In DNA form, the CDR3 reads TGTGCCAGCAGTCAAGGACTAGCGGGGACCGTGCCCCAGTACTTC. Protein sequence: CASSQGLAGTVPQYF.

This chain joins TRBV5-1 and TRBJ2-2; 7 nucleotides match TRBD2. Trimming cost V 0 bases and J 0 bases; bases outside gene matches: 8. Germline assignment: CDR1 SGHRS and CDR2 YFSETQ. The CDR3 sequence is 18 residues long. CDR3 DNA sequence: TGCGCCAGCAGCTTGGTACGGGGGGACGCGGCGAACACCGGGGAGCTGTTTTTT. Residues: CASSLVRGDAANTGELFF.

This chain joins TRBV10-3 and TRBJ2-7; 7 positions match TRBD1. Trimming at V came to 1 base and at J to 2 bases, leaving 2 bases not matched to a gene. The CDR3 is made up of 14 amino acids. CDR1 ENHRY and CDR2 SYGVKD come from the germline V gene. The CDR3 loop reads CAISEWDSPYEQYF. As DNA, the CDR3 is TGTGCCATCAGTGAGTGGGACAGTCCCTACGAGCAGTACTTC.

The V call is TRBV27, the J call TRBJ1-2; 10 positions agree with TRBD1. The CDR3 has 15 amino acids. With 2 bases clipped from V and 7 bases from J, the junction kept 7 bases outside the gene matches. CDR1 and CDR2 from the germline V gene are MNHEY and SMNVEV (reference sequence). In DNA form, the CDR3 reads TGTGCCAGCAGTTTACTCCCCGGGACAGGGGTTGGCTACACCTTC. It yields the protein CASSLLPGTGVGYTF.

The chain employs TRBV28 and TRBJ2-2, with TRBD1 matching over 9 bases. Germline CDR1 reads MDHEN; CDR2 reads SYDVKM. With V trimmed by 7 bases and J by 0 bases, 3 bases remained unmatched. The CDR3 is made up of 15 amino acids. The CDR3 loop reads CASKQGATNTGELFF. The CDR3 DNA reads TGTGCCAGCAAACAGGGGGCTACGAACACCGGGGAGCTGTTTTTT.

The chain joins TRBV9 to TRBJ2-5; TRBD1 matches 8 bases. The trim removed 1 base at V and 5 bases at J, leaving 7 bases unmatched. Per the germline V gene, CDR1 is SGDLS and CDR2 is YYNGEE. CDR3 length equals 15 residues. The CDR3, as DNA: TGTGCCAGCAGCGTATTCCAGGGGGCGTGGGAGACCCAGTACTTC. It is translated as CASSVFQGAWETQYF.